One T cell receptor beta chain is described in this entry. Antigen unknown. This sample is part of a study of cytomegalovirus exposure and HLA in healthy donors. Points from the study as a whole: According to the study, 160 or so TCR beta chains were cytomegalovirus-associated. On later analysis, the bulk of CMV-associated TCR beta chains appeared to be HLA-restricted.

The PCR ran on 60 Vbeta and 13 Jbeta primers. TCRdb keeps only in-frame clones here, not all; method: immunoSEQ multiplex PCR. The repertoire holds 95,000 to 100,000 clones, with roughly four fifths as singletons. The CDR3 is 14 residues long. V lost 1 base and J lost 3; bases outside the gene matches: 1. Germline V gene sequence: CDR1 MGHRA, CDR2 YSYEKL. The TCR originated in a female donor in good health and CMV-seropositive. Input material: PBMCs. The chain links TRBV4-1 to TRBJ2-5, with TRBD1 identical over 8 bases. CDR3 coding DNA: TGCGCCAGCAGCCAAGTGGACAGGGAAGAGACCCAGTACTTC. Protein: CASSQVDREETQYF.